The entry below gives a single T cell receptor beta chain sequence along with its context. This specimen comes from a study of T cells after yellow fever vaccination. TCRdb itself ran the 5' RACE reads through MiXCR, one entry per CDR3 protein. The sample shows fewer than 150,000 distinct CDR3 sequences, around 7.2% of them seen only once. Sequenced here: CD4+ T cells sorted from PBMCs, sampled more than 40 days after the first yellow fever vaccination. This TCR was sampled from a man between 18 and 29 years old who received the YFV17D yellow fever vaccine.

CDR3 coding DNA: TGTGCCAGCTCACCCTCTAGCGGGGCCAGAGATACGCAGTATTTT. Protein sequence: CASSPSSGARDTQYF. The chain has TRBV18 and TRBJ2-3, with 9 bases matching TRBD2. V gave up 3 bases and J gave up 5 bases; unmatched junction bases: 6. The CDR3 runs 15 residues. The germline V gene encodes CDR1 KGHSH and CDR2 LQKENI.